This TCR beta chain was found in a study of blood T cell repertoires in COVID-19. Study at large: The United States, Italy and Spain were the sources of the acute and convalescent COVID-19 samples. T cells, B-cell-depleted T cells, or PBMCs supplied cDNA or gDNA.

Study processing details: For nucleated cells, counts were estimated from reference gene primer amplification. This table comes from immunoSEQ multiplex PCR, and its TCRdb copy is limited to in-frame clones, with some not included. V, J and clone size were drawn from that table, and D and trimming were deduced from the DNA. The top ten clones hold approximately 4.1% of a sample with roughly 43,000 clones, around 82% of them seen once. Germline lookup yields CDR1 SGHDN and CDR2 FVKESK. This CDR3 comprises 14 residues. V lost 6 bases, J lost 3 bases, and 12 bases lay in between. The source is a woman in her seventies with acute or convalescent COVID-19. This sequence joins TRBV14 and TRBJ1-3, with TRBD1 as a possible D gene (5 bases). The sequenced material came from peripheral blood. The CDR3 reads CASRLRGDGNTIYF. CDR3 bases: TGTGCCAGCAGGCTACGGGGGGATGGAAACACCATATATTTT.